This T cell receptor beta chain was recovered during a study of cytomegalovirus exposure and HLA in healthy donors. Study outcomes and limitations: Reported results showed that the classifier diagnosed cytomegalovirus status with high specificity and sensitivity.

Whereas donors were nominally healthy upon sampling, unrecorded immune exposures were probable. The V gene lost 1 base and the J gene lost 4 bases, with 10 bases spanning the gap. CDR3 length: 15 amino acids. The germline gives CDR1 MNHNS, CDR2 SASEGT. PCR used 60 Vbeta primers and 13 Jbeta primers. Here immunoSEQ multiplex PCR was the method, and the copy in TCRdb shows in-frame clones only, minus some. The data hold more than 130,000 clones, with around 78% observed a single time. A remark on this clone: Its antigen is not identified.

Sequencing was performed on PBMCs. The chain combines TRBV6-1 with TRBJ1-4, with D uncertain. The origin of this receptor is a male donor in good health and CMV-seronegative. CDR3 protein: CASSEGRLLNEKLFF. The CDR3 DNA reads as TGTGCCAGCAGTGAAGGGAGATTACTTAATGAAAAACTGTTTTTT.